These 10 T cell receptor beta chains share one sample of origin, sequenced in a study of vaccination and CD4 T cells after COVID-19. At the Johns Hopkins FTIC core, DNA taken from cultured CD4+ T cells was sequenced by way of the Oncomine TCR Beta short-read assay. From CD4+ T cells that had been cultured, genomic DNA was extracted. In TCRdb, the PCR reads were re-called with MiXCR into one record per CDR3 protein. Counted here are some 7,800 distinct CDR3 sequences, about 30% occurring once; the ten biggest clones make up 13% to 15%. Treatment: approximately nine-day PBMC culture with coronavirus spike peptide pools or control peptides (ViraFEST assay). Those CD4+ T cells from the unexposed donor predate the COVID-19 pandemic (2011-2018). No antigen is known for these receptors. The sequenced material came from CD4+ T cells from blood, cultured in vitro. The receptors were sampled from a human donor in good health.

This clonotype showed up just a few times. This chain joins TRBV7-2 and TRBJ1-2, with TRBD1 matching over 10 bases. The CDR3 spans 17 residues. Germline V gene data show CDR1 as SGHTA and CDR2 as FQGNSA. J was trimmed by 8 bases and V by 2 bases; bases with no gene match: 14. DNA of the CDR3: TGTGCCAGCAGCTTACTCCCGAGTGGGACAGGGGATAACGGCTACACCTTC. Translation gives CASSLLPSGTGDNGYTF.

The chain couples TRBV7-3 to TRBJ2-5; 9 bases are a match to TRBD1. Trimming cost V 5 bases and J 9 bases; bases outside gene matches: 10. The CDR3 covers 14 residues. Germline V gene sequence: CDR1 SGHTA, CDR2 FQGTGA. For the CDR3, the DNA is TGTGCCAGCAGCGCGGGGGACAGGGCCTATCCCCAGTACTTC. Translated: CASSAGDRAYPQYF.

The CDR3 nucleotides read TGTGCCAGCAGCGTAGACAGGACTTGGGGCTACACCTTC. It yields the protein CASSVDRTWGYTF. The V and J genes are TRBV27 and TRBJ1-2, with D perhaps TRBD1 (6 bases). This CDR3 is built from 13 residues. Trimming pared 6 bases from V and 8 bases from J, leaving 16 bases between. The germline V gene encodes CDR1 MNHEY and CDR2 SMNVEV (reference sequence).

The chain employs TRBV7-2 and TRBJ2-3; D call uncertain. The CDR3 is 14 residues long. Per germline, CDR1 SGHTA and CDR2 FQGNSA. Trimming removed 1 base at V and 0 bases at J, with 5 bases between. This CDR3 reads CASSLERSTDTQYF. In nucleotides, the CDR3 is TGTGCCAGCAGCTTAGAACGAAGCACAGATACGCAGTATTTT.

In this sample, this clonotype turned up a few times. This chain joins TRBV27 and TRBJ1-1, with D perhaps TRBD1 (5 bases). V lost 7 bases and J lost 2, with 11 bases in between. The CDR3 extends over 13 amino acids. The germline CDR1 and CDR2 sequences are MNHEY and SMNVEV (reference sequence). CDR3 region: CASIMRGNTEAFF. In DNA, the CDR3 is TGTGCCAGCATTATGAGGGGCAACACTGAAGCTTTCTTT.

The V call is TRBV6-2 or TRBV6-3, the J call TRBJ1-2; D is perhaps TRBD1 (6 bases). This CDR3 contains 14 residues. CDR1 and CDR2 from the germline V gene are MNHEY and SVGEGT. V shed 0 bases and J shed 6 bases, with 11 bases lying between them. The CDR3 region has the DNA TGTGCCAGCAGTTACTCGCCGGGGGCCAATGGCTACACCTTC. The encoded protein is CASSYSPGANGYTF.

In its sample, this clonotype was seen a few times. The CDR3 DNA sequence: TGTGCCAGCAGCAGCCGCGTTGCCAAAAACATTCAGTACTTC. It translates to CASSSRVAKNIQYF. The genes are TRBV7-2 and TRBJ2-4; D is unclear. The CDR3 sequence is 14 residues long. Trimming took off 5 bases at V and 1 base at J, with 9 bases between the two ends. Germline V gene data show CDR1 as SGHTA and CDR2 as FQGNSA. The variable domain in full, with the rest retrieved from reference TRBV7-2 and TRBJ2-4, is GAGVSQSPSNKVTEKGKDVELRCDPISGHTALYWYRQSLGQGLEFLIYFQGNSAPDKSGLPSDRFSAERTGGSVSTLTIQRTQQEDSAVYLCASSSRVAKNIQYFGAGTRLSVL.

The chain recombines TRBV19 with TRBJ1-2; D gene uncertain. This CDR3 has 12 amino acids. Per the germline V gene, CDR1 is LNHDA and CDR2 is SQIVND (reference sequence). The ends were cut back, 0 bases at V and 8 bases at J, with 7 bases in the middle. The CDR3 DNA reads TGTGCCAGTAGTATAGACCGGAGGGGCTACACCTTC. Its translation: CASSIDRRGYTF.

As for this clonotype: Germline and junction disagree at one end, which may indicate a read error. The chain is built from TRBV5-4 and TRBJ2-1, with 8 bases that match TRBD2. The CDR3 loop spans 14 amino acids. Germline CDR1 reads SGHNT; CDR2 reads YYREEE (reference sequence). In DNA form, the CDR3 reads TGTGCCAGCAGCTCTTGGACTAGCCTGAATGAGCGGTTCTTC. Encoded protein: CASSSWTSLNERFF. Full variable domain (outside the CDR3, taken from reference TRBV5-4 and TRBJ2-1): ETGVTQSPTHLIKTRGQQVTLRCSSQSGHNTVSWYQQALGQGPQFIFQYYREEENGRGNFPPRFSGLQFPNYSSELNVNALELDDSALYLCASSSWTSLNERFFGPGTRLTVL.

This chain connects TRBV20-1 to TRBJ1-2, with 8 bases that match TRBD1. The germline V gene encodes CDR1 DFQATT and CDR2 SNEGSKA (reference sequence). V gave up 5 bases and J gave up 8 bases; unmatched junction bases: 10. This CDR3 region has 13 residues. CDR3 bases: TGCAGTGCTGAAAACAGGGGGAAATCGGGCTACACCTTC. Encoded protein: CSAENRGKSGYTF.